The rows below give T cell receptor beta chains drawn from one sample of a study of response to subunit inactivated influenza vaccine. TCRdb re-analysed the RT-PCR reads in MiXCR, keeping a single row per CDR3 protein. The table has around 190,000 distinct CDR3 sequences, nearly 9.5% seen once. Sample: non-naive T cells sorted from PBMCs, taken on the day of vaccination. The receptor set was obtained from a man in his fifties or sixties who received an inactivated influenza vaccine. The CDR3 runs from the conserved cysteine through the conserved F or W. D genes are given only for firm matches. Clone size is not always given. Where it is, it says once, few, many or a class for expanded clones.

cdr3_aa: CASSFTASGGYNEQFF
cdr3_nt: TGTGCCAGCAGCTTTACGGCTAGCGGGGGGTACAATGAGCAGTTCTTC
v_call: TRBV5-4
clone_size: .
j_call: TRBJ2-1
d_call: TRBD2

cdr3_aa: CASSLSSGVLQETQYF
cdr3_nt: TGTGCCAGCAGTTTATCTAGCGGGGTCCTCCAAGAGACCCAGTACTTC
v_call: TRBV28
clone_size: .
j_call: TRBJ2-5
d_call: TRBD2

cdr3_aa: CASSVGTWQGTQYF
cdr3_nt: TGTGCCAGCAGCGTAGGGACTTGGCAAGGTACCCAGTACTTC
v_call: TRBV9
clone_size: many
j_call: TRBJ2-5
d_call: .

cdr3_aa: CASSPIPGTSGHNEQFF
cdr3_nt: TGTGCCAGCTCACCTATCCCCGGGACTAGCGGCCACAATGAGCAGTTCTTC
v_call: TRBV18
clone_size: few
j_call: TRBJ2-1
d_call: TRBD2

cdr3_aa: CASSLGLVHTQYF
cdr3_nt: TGTGCCAGCAGCTTGGGGCTAGTGCATACGCAGTATTTT
v_call: TRBV7-2
clone_size: many
j_call: TRBJ2-3
d_call: .

cdr3_aa: CASSYGAGASYEQYF
cdr3_nt: TGTGCCAGCAGTTACGGAGCGGGAGCCTCCTACGAGCAGTACTTC
v_call: TRBV6-2/TRBV6-3
clone_size: once
j_call: TRBJ2-7
d_call: TRBD2

cdr3_aa: CASSYSTKSSYEQYF
cdr3_nt: TGTGCCAGCAGTTACTCGACTAAGAGCTCCTACGAGCAGTACTTC
v_call: TRBV6-2/TRBV6-3
clone_size: .
j_call: TRBJ2-7
d_call: .

cdr3_aa: CASSAKGQGHGYTF
cdr3_nt: TGTGCCAGCAGTGCTAAGGGACAGGGTCATGGCTACACCTTC
v_call: TRBV25-1
clone_size: few
j_call: TRBJ1-2
d_call: TRBD1

cdr3_aa: CSVVALGQGASGYGYTF
cdr3_nt: TGCAGCGTCGTAGCCCTCGGACAGGGGGCGTCCGGTTATGGCTACACCTTC
v_call: TRBV29-1
clone_size: many
j_call: TRBJ1-2
d_call: TRBD1

cdr3_aa: CASNPGFTAEKLFF
cdr3_nt: TGTGCCAGCAACCCCGGGTTCACGGCGGAAAAACTGTTTTTT
v_call: TRBV28
clone_size: few
j_call: TRBJ1-4
d_call: .

cdr3_aa: CSARPNGRWTASSYEQYF
cdr3_nt: TGCAGTGCTAGACCCAACGGAAGATGGACAGCGAGCTCCTACGAGCAGTACTTC
v_call: TRBV20-1
clone_size: .
j_call: TRBJ2-7
d_call: .

cdr3_aa: CASSLDLMNTEAFF
cdr3_nt: TGTGCCAGCAGCTTAGATCTGATGAACACTGAAGCTTTCTTT
v_call: TRBV7-9
clone_size: once
j_call: TRBJ1-1
d_call: .

cdr3_aa: CASRRDRGPGYEQYF
cdr3_nt: TGTGCCAGCAGAAGGGACAGGGGGCCTGGCTACGAGCAGTACTTC
v_call: TRBV2
clone_size: .
j_call: TRBJ2-7
d_call: TRBD1

cdr3_aa: CASSGRDIAGGRSTDTQYF
cdr3_nt: TGTGCCAGCAGCGGACGCGATATAGCGGGAGGCCGAAGCACAGATACGCAGTATTTT
v_call: TRBV11-2
clone_size: few
j_call: TRBJ2-3
d_call: TRBD2

cdr3_aa: CASSHSRVDTDTQYF
cdr3_nt: TGTGCCAGCAGCCACAGCAGGGTTGACACAGATACGCAGTATTTT
v_call: TRBV3-1
clone_size: few
j_call: TRBJ2-3
d_call: .

cdr3_aa: CATSDFSGGKNTGELFF
cdr3_nt: TGTGCCACCAGTGATTTTAGCGGGGGGAAGAACACCGGGGAGCTGTTTTTT
v_call: TRBV24-1
clone_size: few
j_call: TRBJ2-2
d_call: TRBD2

cdr3_aa: CASSLAGAGADTQYF
cdr3_nt: TGTGCCAGCAGCTTAGCTGGAGCGGGAGCCGATACGCAGTATTTT
v_call: TRBV7-2
clone_size: medium-sized
j_call: TRBJ2-3
d_call: TRBD2

cdr3_aa: CASSFPAGASGGQSSGDTQCF
cdr3_nt: TGTGCCAGCAGTTTCCCCGCCGGGGCTAGCGGGGGGCAAAGTTCGGGAGATACGCAGTGTTTT
v_call: TRBV28
clone_size: .
j_call: TRBJ2-3
d_call: TRBD2

cdr3_aa: CASSVQRGRGELFF
cdr3_nt: TGTGCCAGCTCAGTCCAGAGGGGCCGCGGGGAGCTGTTTTTT
v_call: TRBV18
clone_size: many
j_call: TRBJ2-2
d_call: .

cdr3_aa: CASSQHPGGGEKLFF
cdr3_nt: TGCGCCAGCAGCCAACATCCAGGGGGTGGCGAAAAACTGTTTTTT
v_call: TRBV4-1
clone_size: .
j_call: TRBJ1-4
d_call: TRBD1

cdr3_aa: CASSEGQVTNEKLFF
cdr3_nt: TGTGCCAGCAGTGAGGGACAGGTCACTAATGAAAAACTGTTTTTT
v_call: TRBV25-1
clone_size: few
j_call: TRBJ1-4
d_call: TRBD1

cdr3_aa: CASSASGYLSGNTIYF
cdr3_nt: TGTGCCAGCAGCGCTTCAGGGTATCTCTCTGGAAACACCATATATTTT
v_call: TRBV9
clone_size: few
j_call: TRBJ1-3
d_call: .

cdr3_aa: CAISFGDSAADEQFF
cdr3_nt: TGTGCCATCAGCTTCGGGGACTCAGCGGCCGATGAGCAGTTCTTC
v_call: TRBV10-3
clone_size: many
j_call: TRBJ2-1
d_call: .

cdr3_aa: CASSVYSGGATDTQYF
cdr3_nt: TGTGCCAGCAGTGTCTATAGCGGGGGGGCCACAGATACGCAGTATTTT
v_call: TRBV12-3/TRBV12-4
clone_size: many
j_call: TRBJ2-3
d_call: TRBD2

cdr3_aa: CASSSDSTYEQYF
cdr3_nt: TGTGCCAGCAGCTCGGACAGCACCTACGAGCAGTACTTC
v_call: TRBV5-8
clone_size: .
j_call: TRBJ2-7
d_call: .

cdr3_aa: CASSLQGAANEKLFF
cdr3_nt: TGCGCCAGCAGCTTACAGGGGGCGGCTAATGAAAAACTGTTTTTT
v_call: TRBV5-1
clone_size: .
j_call: TRBJ1-4
d_call: TRBD1

cdr3_aa: CASSPDLATDTQYF
cdr3_nt: TGTGCCAGCAGCCCGGACCTAGCAACAGATACGCAGTATTTT
v_call: TRBV5-4
clone_size: few
j_call: TRBJ2-3
d_call: .

cdr3_aa: CASSFDMGGQPQHF
cdr3_nt: TGTGCCAGCAGCTTCGACATGGGAGGGCAGCCCCAGCATTTT
v_call: TRBV12-3/TRBV12-4
clone_size: few
j_call: TRBJ1-5
d_call: .

cdr3_aa: CATEGASGANVLTF
cdr3_nt: TGTGCCACCGAAGGGGCCTCTGGGGCCAACGTCCTGACTTTC
v_call: TRBV24-1
clone_size: .
j_call: TRBJ2-6
d_call: .

cdr3_aa: CASSLGGAQGQPQHF
cdr3_nt: TGTGCCAGCAGCTTAGGAGGGGCGCAGGGTCAGCCCCAGCATTTT
v_call: TRBV5-5
clone_size: .
j_call: TRBJ1-5
d_call: .

cdr3_aa: CASSRGTGVPGANVLTF
cdr3_nt: TGCGCCAGCAGTCGCGGGACAGGGGTTCCTGGGGCCAACGTCCTGACTTTC
v_call: TRBV5-1
clone_size: .
j_call: TRBJ2-6
d_call: TRBD1

cdr3_aa: CASSFQQGAGGYTF
cdr3_nt: TGTGCCAGCAGTTTTCAACAGGGGGCGGGTGGCTACACCTTC
v_call: TRBV12-3/TRBV12-4
clone_size: .
j_call: TRBJ1-2
d_call: TRBD1

cdr3_aa: CASGPGRQGHYGYTF
cdr3_nt: TGTGCCAGCGGCCCCGGGCGGCAGGGTCACTATGGCTACACCTTC
v_call: TRBV4-2
clone_size: .
j_call: TRBJ1-2
d_call: .

cdr3_aa: CATSNDRVGEQYF
cdr3_nt: TGTGCCACCAGCAATGACAGGGTTGGCGAGCAGTACTTC
v_call: TRBV15
clone_size: many
j_call: TRBJ2-7
d_call: TRBD1

cdr3_aa: CSARDRRSYNEQFF
cdr3_nt: TGCAGTGCTAGAGATCGAAGGAGCTACAATGAGCAGTTCTTC
v_call: TRBV20-1
clone_size: .
j_call: TRBJ2-1
d_call: .